These T cell receptor beta chains were read from a single sample in a study of tumor-infiltrating lymphocytes in primary liver carcinoma. Each CDR3 protein gets one entry after TCRdb re-called the multiplex PCR reads with MiXCR. The repertoire consists of approximately 99,000 distinct CDR3 sequences, with 55% to 75% occurring once and the leading ten covering just over 9.5%. Sequencing was performed on liver tumor tissue from sampling region 5. These receptors came from a woman aged 55-70 years with primary liver carcinoma and hepatitis B virus infection. Each CDR3 is given with its conserved first and last residue. A D gene is named only where the DNA matches it firmly. The size field is filled for only some rows; it gives once, few, many or a size class.

CASKGGGPAVNTGELFF	TGTGCCAGTAAGGGGGGTGGACCAGCCGTGAACACCGGGGAGCTGTTTTTT	once	TRBV6-1	TRBJ2-2	.	17
CASSPPLGPTGELLF	TGTGCAAGCAGCCCTCCGCTAGGGCCGACCGGGGAGCTGTTATTT	once	TRBV11-2	TRBJ2-2	.	15
CASSESRQFTYGYTF	TGTGCCAGCAGTGAAAGTCGGCAGTTCACCTATGGCTACACCTTC	few	TRBV2	TRBJ1-2	.	15
CASSLPTRNTEAFF	TGTGCCAGCAGCCTCCCGACAAGAAACACTGAAGCTTTCTTT	many	TRBV5-5	TRBJ1-1	.	14
CSVGSKVHNEQFF	TGCAGCGTTGGGAGCAAGGTACACAATGAGCAGTTCTTC	.	TRBV29-1	TRBJ2-1	.	13
CSVRTEGANYGYTF	TGCAGCGTTAGAACGGAGGGCGCTAACTATGGCTACACCTTC	.	TRBV29-1	TRBJ1-2	.	14
CSVIKQGAGETQYF	TGCAGCGTCATCAAACAGGGAGCAGGGGAGACCCAGTACTTC	.	TRBV29-1	TRBJ2-5	.	14
CAIKGTSGSEEQFF	TGTGCCATCAAAGGGACTAGCGGGAGTGAGGAGCAGTTCTTC	.	TRBV10-3	TRBJ2-1	TRBD2	14
CAWSVGFGTETEYF	.	few	TRBV30	TRBJ2-5	.	14
CASSFSSDNEKFF	TGTGCCAGCAGTTTCTCGTCAGACAATGAGAAGTTCTTC	.	TRBV6-5	TRBJ2-1	.	13
CASSDPRFSTDTQYF	TGTGCCAGCAGCGATCCAAGGTTCAGCACAGATACGCAGTATTTT	once	TRBV7-2	TRBJ2-3	.	15
CASSTRPSPTDRQYF	TGTGCCAGCAGCACTCGTCCTTCCCCAACAGATAGGCAGTATTTT	.	TRBV11-2	TRBJ2-3	.	15
CVSSLNSNYGCTF	.	.	TRBV12-3/TRBV12-4	TRBJ1-2	.	13
CASTTSGRCTRELFF	TGTGCCAGCACCACTAGCGGGAGATGTACCCGGGAGCTGTTTTTT	.	TRBV4-1	TRBJ2-2	TRBD2	15
CVSSLQTTQPQHF	TGTGTCAGCAGTCTACAGACAACTCAGCCCCAGCATTTT	.	TRBV6-5	TRBJ1-5	.	13
CASSLRIGTKNTEAIF	TGTGCCAGTAGTCTACGGATCGGGACGAAAAACACTGAAGCTATCTTT	.	TRBV19	TRBJ1-1	.	16
CVSSLGISAGGRDQYF	TGTGTCAGCAGCTTAGGCATCTCAGCGGGAGGGAGGGACCAGTACTTC	.	TRBV12-3/TRBV12-4	TRBJ2-5	TRBD2	16